This entry describes one TCR beta chain. The antigen remains undetermined. V lost 5 bases and J lost 2; bases outside the gene matches: 7. CDR3 length: 15 residues. The V gene's germline CDR1 is SGHTA and CDR2 FQGTGA. The data were obtained in a study of regulatory and conventional T cells in RAG deficiency. Regarding the study as a whole: Shorter CDR3s in all patient subsets; >75% Treg-Tconv overlap in Omenn.

Sequencing was performed with immunoSEQ multiplex PCR; in TCRdb, only in-frame clones are kept and a portion is missing. The sample has around 31,000 clones; 85% to 90% are singletons. These data are also associated with another study on regulatory T cells. That report adds: Primers: 52 TRBV forward and 13 TRBJ reverse. Patient repertoires had restricted TRB V-J pairs and skewed V and J usage, most in Tregs.

Material: CD8+ T cells sorted from blood. The rearrangement links TRBV7-3 to TRBJ2-5, with TRBD2 matching over 8 bases. This clonotype originated in a human donor in good health. This chain's CDR3 is CASSPRGAIQETQYF. In nucleotides, the CDR3 is TGTGCCAGCAGCCCGCGGGGGGCCATACAAGAGACCCAGTACTTC. Full variable domain (rest looked up from reference TRBV7-3 and TRBJ2-5): GAGVSQTPSNKVTEKGKYVELRCDPISGHTALYWYRQSLGQGPEFLIYFQGTGAADDSGLPNDRFFAVRPEGSVSTLKIQRTERGDSAVYLCASSPRGAIQETQYFGPGTRLLVL.